One T cell receptor (beta chain) is described in this entry. It has no known antigen specificity. The sample holds no much larger clone one base away, and base qualities are not on file. The sample is drawn from a study of post-analysis software for immune sequencing data (dated by TCRdb to between 2014 and 2016). Concerning the study at large: Recorded disease courses included relapsing-remitting, secondary progressive and progressive-relapsing multiple sclerosis, with some patients lacking subtype annotation. A subset of samples was prepared in parallel using single-end sample barcoding, then pooled and co-amplified after Illumina adapter ligation. The multiple sclerosis patient repertoires were compared with approximately 11 previously published healthy control repertoires from donors aged roughly 6 to 25 years. The paper's findings and limits, for the study overall: The control group was slightly older than the multiple sclerosis patient group. Patients showed significantly higher frequencies than controls for a handful of TRBV segments, among them TRBV5-6, TRBV5-1 and TRBV20-1. Direct clustering with F measure revealed strong co-clustering of samples prepared in the same batch, which led to a batch-effect correction. Significantly lower normalized Chao1 diversity was found in multiple sclerosis patients than in controls, suggesting substantial peripheral T-cell clonal expansion.

TCR beta repertoires were profiled from peripheral blood of approximately 13 young patients with multiple sclerosis to demonstrate the VDJtools post-analysis software. The patients with multiple sclerosis were children and adolescents between about 6 and 16 years of age. The library was produced with PCR. For sequencing, an Illumina HiSeq 2500 was employed. To reduce PCR and sequencing biases, unique molecular identifiers were incorporated into the TCR beta cDNA libraries. Every 1 to 10 million input T cells yielded approximately 500,000 cDNA molecules, meaning each molecule approximated one T cell. The same protocol used for the earlier healthy control dataset was applied to prepare and sequence the patient libraries. Samples belonging to the same batch were prepared together, multiplexed and sequenced on a shared HiSeq lane. As for how the authors treated the data: Raw barcoded reads were processed with MIGEC, discarding single-read molecular identifier groups before consensus assembly and CDR3 extraction. Clonotype tables were post-analysed with VDJtools, and diversity was normalized by down-sampling all datasets to the smallest sample size. In repertoire overlap clustering, CDR3 amino acid sequences, but not nucleotide sequences, were matched to correct batch-related cross-sample contamination. The public reads were quality trimmed at Q25 with fastp and then assembled into clones with MiXCR by TCRdb, keeping productive beta chains. Each entry merges the rows of one CDR3 protein and shows their most common DNA and genes. These V and J calls rely on TCRdb rather than the paper's analysis. This sample gives under 900,000 distinct CDR3 sequences in total; around 50% of them show up just once. Together, the top ten hold over 4% of the sample.

Ends trimmed: V by 6 bases, J by 5 bases; bases unmatched to a gene: 3. The germline V gene provides CDR1 SQVTM and CDR2 ANQGSEA. The CDR3 sequence holds 13 residues, the cysteine and phenylalanine included. Just CDR3 DNA is preserved here, 39 bases in frame from base 1. Sequenced sample: blood. This receptor chain uses TRBV29-1 and TRBJ1-4, and 10 bases in between align with TRBD1. The TCR comes from a girl aged 5-17 years with multiple sclerosis. The DNA sequence reads TGCAGCGTGGGACAGGGGAGGAATGAAAAACTGTTTTTT. This yields the protein CSVGQGRNEKLFF.